This T cell receptor beta chain was identified during a study of T cell responses to AZD1222 COVID-19 vaccine. About the study: Whether given at about 4 or about 12 weeks, second doses were pooled. Study results and caveats: Increased Spike-specific TCR breadth and depth were observed after two AZD1222 doses. Only a handful of AZD1222 recipients, roughly six in all, had baseline seropositivity. Targeting of unmutated variant regions was reportedly seen in nearly half of spike-specific TCRs.

Measured with immunoSEQ multiplex PCR; TCRdb has only the in-frame clones, and not every one. The table has 120,000 or so clones, about 88% seen once. A remark on this clone: Antigen specificity is unknown.

The CDR3 length is 18 residues. CDR1 and CDR2 from the germline V gene are MNHNS and SASEGT. V lost 0 bases to trimming and J lost 1 base, with 16 bases between them. This sequence was found in an adult in good health. The chain couples TRBV6-1 to TRBJ1-5; possible D gene TRBD1, 6 bases. The sequenced sample was peripheral blood, obtained on day 0 of AZD1222 vaccination. CDR3 region: CASSEAKGTGRSNQPQHF. As DNA, the CDR3 is TGTGCCAGCAGTGAAGCGAAGGGAACAGGGAGGAGCAATCAGCCCCAGCATTTT.